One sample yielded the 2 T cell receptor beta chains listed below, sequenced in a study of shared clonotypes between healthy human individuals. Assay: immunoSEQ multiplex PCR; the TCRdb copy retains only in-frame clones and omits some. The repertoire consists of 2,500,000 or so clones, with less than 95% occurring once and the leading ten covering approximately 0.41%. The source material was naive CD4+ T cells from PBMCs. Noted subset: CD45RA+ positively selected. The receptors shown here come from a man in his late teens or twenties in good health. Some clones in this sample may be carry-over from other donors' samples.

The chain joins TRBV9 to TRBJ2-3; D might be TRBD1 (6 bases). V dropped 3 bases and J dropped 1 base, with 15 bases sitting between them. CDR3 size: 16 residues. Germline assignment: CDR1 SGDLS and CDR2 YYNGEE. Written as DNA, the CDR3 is TGTGCCAGCAGCGCCGGGGCGACAGGAGGCACAGATACGCAGTATTTT. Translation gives CASSAGATGGTDTQYF. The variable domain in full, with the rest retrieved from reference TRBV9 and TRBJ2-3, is DSGVTQTPKHLITATGQRVTLRCSPRSGDLSVYWYQQSLDQGLQFLIQYYNGEERAKGNILERFSAQQFPDLHSELNLSSLELGDSALYFCASSAGATGGTDTQYFGPGTRLTVL.

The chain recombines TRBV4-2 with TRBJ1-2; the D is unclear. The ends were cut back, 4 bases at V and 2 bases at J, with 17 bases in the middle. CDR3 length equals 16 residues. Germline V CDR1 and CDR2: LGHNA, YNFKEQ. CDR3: CASSPPAGRQNYGYTF. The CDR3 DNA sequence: TGTGCCAGCAGCCCCCCGGCGGGCAGGCAGAACTATGGCTACACCTTC.